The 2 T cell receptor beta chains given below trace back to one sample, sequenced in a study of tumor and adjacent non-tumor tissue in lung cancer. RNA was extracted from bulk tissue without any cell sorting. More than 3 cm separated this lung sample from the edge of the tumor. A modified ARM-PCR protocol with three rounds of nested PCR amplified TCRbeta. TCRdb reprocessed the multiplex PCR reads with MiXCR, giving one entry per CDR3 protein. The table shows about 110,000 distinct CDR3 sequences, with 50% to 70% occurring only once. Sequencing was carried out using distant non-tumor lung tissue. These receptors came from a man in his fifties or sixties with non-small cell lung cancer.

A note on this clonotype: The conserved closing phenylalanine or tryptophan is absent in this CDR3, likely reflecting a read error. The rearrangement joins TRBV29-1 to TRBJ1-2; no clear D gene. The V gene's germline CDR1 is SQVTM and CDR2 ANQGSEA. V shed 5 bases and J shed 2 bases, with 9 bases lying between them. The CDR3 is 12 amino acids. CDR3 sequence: CSVIVKNYGYTL. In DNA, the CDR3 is TGCAGCGTTATTGTAAAGAACTATGGCTACACCCTC.

The CDR3 protein is CAIGGTGINTDTQYF. The CDR3, as DNA: TGTGCCATCGGGGGGACTGGGATCAACACAGATACGCAGTATTTT. The chain joins TRBV10-3 to TRBJ2-3; a weak D match, TRBD2 (6 bases). V was clipped by 8 bases and J by 2 bases, with 17 bases between them. From germline, CDR1 is ENHRY and CDR2 SYGVKD. The CDR3 extends over 15 amino acids.